A selection of T cell receptor beta chains follows, all from one sample in a study of T cell changes during pregnancy in multiple sclerosis. TCRdb's table, derived via immunoSEQ multiplex PCR, lists solely in-frame clones and lacks some. This table holds 50,000 or so clones, about 90% found once. Sequenced material: CD8+ T cells from peripheral blood mononuclear cells, taken after pregnancy. Receptors were obtained from a female donor with multiple sclerosis, enrolled in a pregnancy study. Both conserved end residues are part of each CDR3. A D gene is named only where the DNA matches it firmly. Clone size is shown for a subset of rows, as once, few, many or a class of expanded clone.

clone_size,j_call,v_call,d_call,cdr3_nt,cdr3_aa
few,TRBJ1-2,TRBV5-5,.,TGTGCCAGCACAGGGGACGGCTACACCTTC,CASTGDGYTF
.,TRBJ2-1,TRBV11-2,TRBD2,TGTGCCAGCAGCTTAGGCGCGGGGGGTTCAGCTGAGCAGTTCTTC,CASSLGAGGSAEQFF
.,TRBJ2-2,TRBV2,.,TGTGCCAGCAGTGATAGAGCCGGGACATCCTCTCCGAACACCGGGGAGCTGTTTTTT,CASSDRAGTSSPNTGELFF
.,TRBJ2-1,TRBV7-7,TRBD2,TGTGCTAGCAGCCCGGGAGCGGGAGAACCGTTCTTC,CASSPGAGEPFF
.,TRBJ2-2,TRBV7-9,.,TGTGCCAGCCCCAATTCCACCGGGGAGCTGTTTTTT,CASPNSTGELFF
.,TRBJ2-7,TRBV4-1,.,TGCGCCAGCAGCCAAGATAACTCTAACTACGAGCAGTACTTC,CASSQDNSNYEQYF
.,TRBJ2-1,TRBV6-1,.,TGTGCCAGCGAGGGAATGTACGATGAGCAGTTCTTC,CASEGMYDEQFF
once,TRBJ1-2,TRBV15,TRBD1,TGTGCCACCAGCAGAGATCTAGGACAGGGGGCTCTATCTGGCTACACCTTC,CATSRDLGQGALSGYTF
.,TRBJ1-1,TRBV7-9,.,TGTGCCATTAGAGTGGGAGGGGCTAACACTGAAGCTTTCTTT,CAIRVGGANTEAFF
.,TRBJ2-3,TRBV11-2,TRBD2,TGTGCCAGCAGCGACGGGGGGGTAAGCACAGATACGCAGTATTTT,CASSDGGVSTDTQYF
.,TRBJ2-1,TRBV6-5,TRBD2,TGTGCCAGCAAGGGACTAGCGGGGGGATTTGATGAGCAGTTCTTC,CASKGLAGGFDEQFF
.,TRBJ1-1,TRBV6-8,TRBD1,TGTGCCAGCAGTTTACAAATAAGGCTGAGGGCAGGGGGTGAAGCTTTCTTT,CASSLQIRLRAGGEAFF
.,TRBJ1-4,TRBV19,.,TGTGCCAGTAGTATGGGGCCGGATGAAAAACTGTTTTTT,CASSMGPDEKLFF
.,TRBJ1-2,TRBV5-6,.,TGTGCCAGCAGCTTGAGGGAGGGGCGGGTCTATGGCTACACCTTC,CASSLREGRVYGYTF
.,TRBJ2-7,TRBV21-1,.,TGTGCCAGCAGGCTCCGGGTCGAGTTATACGAGCAGTACTTC,CASRLRVELYEQYF
.,TRBJ1-6,TRBV9,TRBD1,TGTGCCAGCAGCGTAGAAGGCTTCGAGGGGGCTTCACCCCTCCACTTT,CASSVEGFEGASPLHF
.,TRBJ2-7,TRBV10-1,TRBD1,TGCGCCAGCGACAGGGGGCGCCGGTACGAGCAGTACTTC,CASDRGRRYEQYF
.,TRBJ1-6,TRBV5-1,TRBD1,TGCGCCAGCAGCTTGGGACAGGGGAATTCACCCCTCCACTTT,CASSLGQGNSPLHF
.,TRBJ1-1,TRBV5-5,TRBD1,TGTGCCAGCAGCTTGGCAGGGGGCTCGAACACTGAAGCTTTCTTT,CASSLAGGSNTEAFF
.,TRBJ1-1,TRBV5-4,.,TGTGCCAGCAGCTTGGCCACCGGGGGGGACACTGAAGCTTTCTTT,CASSLATGGDTEAFF
once,TRBJ2-3,TRBV27,.,TGTGCCAGCAGTTTATCACGGGGGGCCACAGATACGCAGTATTTT,CASSLSRGATDTQYF
.,TRBJ2-3,TRBV7-3,.,TGTGCCAGCAGCTTAATAGTAAGCACAGATACGCAGTATTTT,CASSLIVSTDTQYF
.,TRBJ1-1,TRBV25-1,.,TGTGCCAGCAGTGACTCAGGCCACACTGAAGCTTTCTTT,CASSDSGHTEAFF
.,TRBJ1-5,TRBV15,TRBD1,TGTGCCACCAGCCGGTCAGGGGGCCAGCCCCAGCATTTT,CATSRSGGQPQHF
.,TRBJ2-1,TRBV15,TRBD1,TGTGCCACCAGCAGAGATCGGGACAGCTCCTACAATGAGCAGTTCTTC,CATSRDRDSSYNEQFF
.,TRBJ1-2,TRBV29-1,.,TGCAGCGTTGATCCAGGGGAAGGAGATGGCTACACCTTC,CSVDPGEGDGYTF
.,TRBJ1-1,TRBV7-9,TRBD1,TGTGCCAGCAGCCGACAGGGAGACTTGGAAGCTTTCTTT,CASSRQGDLEAFF
.,TRBJ2-4,TRBV9,TRBD1,TGTGCCCGTGCCAGCGAGGGACAGGGGGGTTCCATTCAGTACTTC,CARASEGQGGSIQYF
.,TRBJ2-2,TRBV19,.,TGTGCCAGTACCGAAGTCCCAGGGGACACCGGGGAGCTGTTTTTT,CASTEVPGDTGELFF
.,TRBJ1-2,TRBV29-1,.,TGCAGCGCCCAGGACTATGGCTACACCTTC,CSAQDYGYTF
.,TRBJ1-5,TRBV2,.,TGTGCCAGCAGTGAAGCGGGGCTTCAGCCCCAGCATTTT,CASSEAGLQPQHF
few,TRBJ2-1,TRBV7-9,TRBD2,TGTGCCAGCAGCCTCGGGACTAGCGACTACAATGAGCAGTTCTTC,CASSLGTSDYNEQFF
.,TRBJ2-7,TRBV9,TRBD1,TGTGCCAGCAGCTCCACAGGGGGGTTGGGCTACGAGCAGTACTTC,CASSSTGGLGYEQYF
.,TRBJ2-5,TRBV11-2,TRBD1,TGTGCCAGCAGCTTCGGACAGGGGGCAGGGGAGACCCAGTACTTC,CASSFGQGAGETQYF
once,TRBJ2-1,TRBV6-1,.,TGTGCCAGCAGTCGGACACCAACGGCCTACAATGAGCAGTTCTTC,CASSRTPTAYNEQFF
.,TRBJ1-5,TRBV5-3,.,TGTGCCGAGGGCGGGGGGAGAGTACCAACCGATCAGCCCCAGCATTTT,CAEGGGRVPTDQPQHF
.,TRBJ2-7,TRBV14,.,TGTGCCAGCAGCCAAGACTTCGACGAGCAGTACTTC,CASSQDFDEQYF
.,TRBJ2-2,TRBV5-6,TRBD2,TGTGCCAGCAGCGATAGCGGGGTGAACACCGGGGAGCTGTTTTTT,CASSDSGVNTGELFF
.,TRBJ1-2,TRBV6-1,.,TGTGCCAGCAGTGAAATCCCGGGAGGGGCAGGGGATGGCTACACCTTC,CASSEIPGGAGDGYTF
.,TRBJ1-1,TRBV9,.,TGTGCCAGCAGCGTAGAATGGGGCGCGGGGACTGAAGCTTTCTTT,CASSVEWGAGTEAFF
.,TRBJ1-3,TRBV21-1,.,TGTGCCAGCAGCACCCGGGACAGGGAGCCGGGGGGAAACACCATATATTTT,CASSTRDREPGGNTIYF